These 10 T cell receptor beta chains originate from one sample sequenced in a study of identifying expanded T cells in peripheral blood. Sequencing used immunoSEQ multiplex PCR; TCRdb keeps in-frame clones, though not all of them. This table has about 100,000 clones, 80% to 90% appearing once. Source material: blood. The receptors were sampled from a person between 18 and 75 years old in good health.

The J gene is TRBJ1-2, the V gene TRBV5-1; a weak D match, TRBD1 (5 bases). CDR1 and CDR2 from the germline V gene are SGHRS and YFSETQ. This CDR3 has 13 amino acids. The V end was cut by 0 bases, the J end by 8 bases, with 11 bases between. This chain's CDR3 is CASSLVAGQGYTF. The CDR3 DNA reads TGCGCCAGCAGCTTGGTGGCAGGGCAAGGCTACACCTTC.

This clone was recorded only once. This sequence joins TRBV12-5 and TRBJ2-4, with 8 bases aligning to TRBD2. The CDR3 extends over 18 amino acids. Germline loops: CDR1 LGHNT, CDR2 FRNRAP. Losses at the gene ends were 0 bases for V and 1 base for J; bases not matched to a gene: 8. The CDR3 here is CASGLVLSGGAAKNIQYF. The DNA for the CDR3 is TGTGCTAGTGGTTTGGTACTAAGCGGGGGCGCGGCCAAAAACATTCAGTACTTC. Full variable domain (remainder filled in from reference TRBV12-5 and TRBJ2-4): DARVTQTPRHKVTEMGQEVTMRCQPILGHNTVFWYRQTMMQGLELLAYFRNRAPLDDSGMPKDRFSAEMPDATLATLKIQPSEPRDSAVYFCASGLVLSGGAAKNIQYFGAGTRLSVL.

In this sample, this clone turned up a few times. The chain joins TRBV9 to TRBJ2-3, with a weak D call TRBD1 (6 bases). In germline, CDR1 is SGDLS, CDR2 YYNGEE. Trimming stripped 0 bases from V and 2 bases from J, with 16 bases between. This CDR3 has 17 residues. Here the CDR3 reads CASSVAPIQGNTDTQYF. The CDR3 nucleotides read TGTGCCAGCAGCGTAGCCCCTATCCAGGGGAACACAGATACGCAGTATTTT.

The chain is built from TRBV7-9 and TRBJ2-5, with D maybe TRBD2 (7 bases). The CDR3 has 17 residues. V was trimmed by 2 bases and J by 4 bases, leaving 20 bases between them. Germline CDR1 reads SEHNR; CDR2 reads FQNEAQ (reference sequence). The CDR3 DNA follows: TGTGCCAGCAGCTTATTTGCGGGGGCGCTTCCGGGAGAGACCCAGTACTTC. Residues: CASSLFAGALPGETQYF.

The chain uses TRBV19 and TRBJ2-7; 10 bases fit TRBD1. Germline loops: CDR1 LNHDA, CDR2 SQIVND (reference sequence). After removal of 4 bases from V and 6 bases from J, the junction contained 9 bases not matched to a gene. The CDR3 length is 15 residues. The CDR3 region is CASSRRPGQGLEQYF. Here the CDR3 DNA reads TGTGCCAGTAGTAGACGACCGGGACAGGGGCTCGAGCAGTACTTC.

V is TRBV30 and J is TRBJ2-3, with 9 bases that match TRBD1. The J segment lost 1 base and the V segment lost 5 bases, leaving 7 bases of the junction unmatched. This CDR3 is 15 amino acids long. Germline CDR1 reads GTSNPN; CDR2 reads SVGIG (reference sequence). The CDR3 sequence: CAWGTTGGGTDTQYF. CDR3 sequence (DNA): TGTGCCTGGGGAACTACAGGGGGCGGCACAGATACGCAGTATTTT.

The sample holds a few counts of this clone. The chain carries TRBV12-5 and TRBJ1-1; D call uncertain. Germline CDR1 and CDR2: LGHNT and FRNRAP. Trimming shortened V by 6 bases and J by 0 bases, and 11 bases separated the two germline ends. This CDR3 spans 14 amino acids. This CDR3 is CASGPGGMNTEAFF. CDR3 sequence (DNA): TGTGCTAGTGGCCCGGGAGGGATGAACACTGAAGCTTTCTTT. The entire variable domain, with the rest obtained from reference TRBV12-5 and TRBJ1-1, is as follows: DARVTQTPRHKVTEMGQEVTMRCQPILGHNTVFWYRQTMMQGLELLAYFRNRAPLDDSGMPKDRFSAEMPDATLATLKIQPSEPRDSAVYFCASGPGGMNTEAFFGQGTRLTVV.

The CDR3 DNA follows: TGTGCCAGCAGTGACGCTGGGACTAGCGGGGGGGCTAAGTTCTTC. Encoded protein: CASSDAGTSGGAKFF. The chain uses TRBV2 and TRBJ2-1; 16 nucleotides agree with TRBD2. Per the germline V gene, CDR1 is SNHLY and CDR2 is FYNNEI. The CDR3 has 15 residues. V shed 3 bases and J 14 bases; nucleotides not matched to a gene: 7.

This chain uses TRBV7-8 with TRBJ1-1, with 11 bases fitting TRBD1. The CDR3 consists of 14 residues. Unmatched junction bases numbered 7, after V lost 6 bases and J lost 7 bases. Germline values: CDR1 SGHVS, CDR2 FQNEAQ. The CDR3 sequence: CASRSPGQGDEAFF. The CDR3, as DNA: TGTGCCAGCAGGAGCCCGGGACAGGGGGATGAAGCTTTCTTT.

This chain uses TRBV10-3 with TRBJ2-1, with 11 bases identical to TRBD1. V dropped 4 bases and J dropped 7; count of bases not matched to a gene: 0. The CDR3 is made up of 13 amino acids. Germline-derived CDR1 and CDR2 are ENHRY and SYGVKD. In DNA, the CDR3 is TGTGCCATCAGTGGGGACAGGGGGAATGAGCAGTTCTTC. Translating gives CAISGDRGNEQFF.